This TCR beta chain is from a study of PD-L1 blockade in urothelial cancer. In the study overall: The researchers analyzed blood 3 weeks (second dose) and 6 weeks after treatment start.

Repertoires were generated with immunoSEQ multiplex PCR, while TCRdb's copy carries only in-frame clones and drops some. There are tens of thousands of clones in the sample; roughly 86% occur only once, and about 15% lies in the top ten. Specified time point: pretreatment peripheral blood. Patients yielded 1 to 8 samples each, pretreatment and on-treatment. In this sample, this clone turned up once. The sequence was obtained from a man in his sixties with urothelial cancer. The sample here was PBMCs, taken around atezolizumab (anti-PD-L1) treatment.

For the CDR3, the DNA is TGTGCTAGTGGTTCCGGGACAGGGGGGTGGGAGACCCAGTACTTC. This gives the protein CASGSGTGGWETQYF. The chain has TRBV12-5 and TRBJ2-5; TRBD1 matches at 11 bases. The V gene end was trimmed by 4 bases and the J gene end by 5 bases; junction bases not matched to a gene: 6. Per germline, CDR1 LGHNT and CDR2 FRNRAP. The CDR3 contains 15 residues.